The present T cell receptor (beta chain) was sequenced within a study of blood T cell repertoires in COVID-19. The wider study: COVID-19 samples from acute and convalescent phases originated in the United States, Italy and Spain. T cells, B-cell-depleted T cells, or PBMCs supplied cDNA or gDNA.

The germline V gene encodes CDR1 PRHDT and CDR2 FYEKMQ (reference sequence). The V end lost 8 bases, the J end lost 1 base, and 15 bases lay between the germline ends. This CDR3 spans 14 amino acids. As handled by the study authors: For nucleated cells, counts were estimated from reference gene primer amplification. Method: immunoSEQ multiplex PCR; TCRdb's copy keeps in-frame clones and lacks some. D and trimming come from the DNA, and the V and J calls and clone size come from that table. The repertoire holds 60,000 or so clones, with approximately 82% as singletons. J is TRBJ2-7 and V is TRBV13, with D possibly matching TRBD2 (7 bases). The TCR sequence derives from a man aged 60-69 years with acute or convalescent COVID-19. Sequencing used peripheral blood. CDR3 region: CASGRGGRSYEQYF. In DNA, the CDR3 is TGTGCCAGCGGACGCGGGGGCCGATCCTACGAGCAGTACTTC.